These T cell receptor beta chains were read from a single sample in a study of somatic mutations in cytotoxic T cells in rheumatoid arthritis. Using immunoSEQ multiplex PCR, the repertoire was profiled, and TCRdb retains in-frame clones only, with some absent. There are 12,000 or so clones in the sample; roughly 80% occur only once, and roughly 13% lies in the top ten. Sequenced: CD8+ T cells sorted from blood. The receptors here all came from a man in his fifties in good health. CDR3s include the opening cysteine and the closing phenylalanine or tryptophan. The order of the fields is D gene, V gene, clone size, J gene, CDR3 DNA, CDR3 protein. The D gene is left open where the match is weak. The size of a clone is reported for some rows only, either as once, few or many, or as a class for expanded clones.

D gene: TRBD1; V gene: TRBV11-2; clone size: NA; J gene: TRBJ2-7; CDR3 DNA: TGTGCCAGCAGCGCAAACAGGGGGCCGGGGTACGAGCAGTACTTC; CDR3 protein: CASSANRGPGYEQYF
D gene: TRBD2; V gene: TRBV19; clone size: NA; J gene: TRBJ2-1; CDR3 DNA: TGTGCCAGTAGTATTAGACTAGCGGGAGGGCCGACGGATGAGCAGTTCTTC; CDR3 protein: CASSIRLAGGPTDEQFF
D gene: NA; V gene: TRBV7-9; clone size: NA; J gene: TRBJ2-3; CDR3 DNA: TGTGCCAGCAGCTTATCGGGGGAGGATACGCAGTATTTT; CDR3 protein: CASSLSGEDTQYF
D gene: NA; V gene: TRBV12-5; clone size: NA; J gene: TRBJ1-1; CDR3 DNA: TGTGCTAGTGGCTATGACAGGCCCGCTATGAACACTGAAGCTTTCTTT; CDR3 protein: CASGYDRPAMNTEAFF
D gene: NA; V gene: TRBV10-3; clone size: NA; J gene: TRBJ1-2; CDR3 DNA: TGTGCCATCAGCTCTAACAGGGTAGGGGATCAACGGGACTATGGCTACACCTTC; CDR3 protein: CAISSNRVGDQRDYGYTF
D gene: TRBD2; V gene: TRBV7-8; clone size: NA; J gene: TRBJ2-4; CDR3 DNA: TGTGCCAGCAGCCCGGAGGCCAGCGGGGGGAGCATTCAGTACTTC; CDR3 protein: CASSPEASGGSIQYF
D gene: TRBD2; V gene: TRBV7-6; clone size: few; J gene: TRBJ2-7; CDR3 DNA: TGTGCCAGCAGCGCTACCGGGGGGTCCGAGCAGTACTTC; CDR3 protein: CASSATGGSEQYF
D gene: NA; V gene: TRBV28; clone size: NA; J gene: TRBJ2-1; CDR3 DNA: TGTGCCAGCCAACAGGGCCCAAGCTCCTACAATGAGCAGTTCTTC; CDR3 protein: CASQQGPSSYNEQFF
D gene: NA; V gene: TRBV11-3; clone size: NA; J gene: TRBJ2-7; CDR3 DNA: TGTGCCAGCAGCTTCTCCGACACCTACGAGCAGTACTTC; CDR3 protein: CASSFSDTYEQYF
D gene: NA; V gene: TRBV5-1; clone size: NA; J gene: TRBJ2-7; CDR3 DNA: TGCGCCAGCAGCTTGGGTCAGCGCTACGAGCAGTACTTC; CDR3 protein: CASSLGQRYEQYF
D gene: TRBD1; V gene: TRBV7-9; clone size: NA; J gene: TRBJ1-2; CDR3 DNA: TGTGCCAGCAGCTCCGAAGGGGGCGCTGGACTTGGCTACACCTTC; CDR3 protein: CASSSEGGAGLGYTF
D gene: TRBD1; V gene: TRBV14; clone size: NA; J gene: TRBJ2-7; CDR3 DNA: TGTGCCAGCAGCCAAGATATCGACAGGGCTTCCTACGAGCAGTACTTC; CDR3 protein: CASSQDIDRASYEQYF
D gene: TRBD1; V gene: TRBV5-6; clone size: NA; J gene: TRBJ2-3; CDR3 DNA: TGTGCCAGCAGCCAACAGGGGACAGATACGCAGTATTTT; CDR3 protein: CASSQQGTDTQYF
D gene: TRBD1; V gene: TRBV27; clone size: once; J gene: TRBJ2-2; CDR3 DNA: TGTGCCAGCAGTTTATCTCGGACAGGGTACACCGGGGAGCTGTTTTTT; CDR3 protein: CASSLSRTGYTGELFF
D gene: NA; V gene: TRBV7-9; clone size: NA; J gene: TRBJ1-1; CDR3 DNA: TGTGCCAGCAGCTTAGCTGAAGCTTTCTTT; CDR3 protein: CASSLAEAFF
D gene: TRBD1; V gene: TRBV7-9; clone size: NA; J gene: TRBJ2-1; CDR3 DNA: TGTGCCAGCAGCTCGTCAGGGACAGGGGGGTATGAGCAGTTCTTC; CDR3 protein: CASSSSGTGGYEQFF
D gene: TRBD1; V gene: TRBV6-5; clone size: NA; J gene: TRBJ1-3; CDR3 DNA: TGTGCCAGCAGTCTGGGACAGGGCCCTGGAAACACCATATATTTT; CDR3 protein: CASSLGQGPGNTIYF
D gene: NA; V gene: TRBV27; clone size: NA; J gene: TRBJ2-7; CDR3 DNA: TGTGCCAGCAGTTTACTGAGGGGAGAGCAGTACTTC; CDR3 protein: CASSLLRGEQYF
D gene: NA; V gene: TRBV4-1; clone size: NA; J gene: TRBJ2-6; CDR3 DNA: TGCGCCAGCAGCCAAGAACCTTTGGTCTCTGGGGCCAACGTCCTGACTTTC; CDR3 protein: CASSQEPLVSGANVLTF
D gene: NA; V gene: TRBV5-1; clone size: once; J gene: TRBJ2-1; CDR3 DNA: TGCGCCAGCAGCTTGGCATATCGAATAACTAGGCTCAATGAGCAGTTCTTC; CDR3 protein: CASSLAYRITRLNEQFF
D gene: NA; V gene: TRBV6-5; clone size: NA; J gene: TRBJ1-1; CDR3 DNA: TGTGCCAGCAGTTACGGGACGGGTGAAGCTTTCTTT; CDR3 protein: CASSYGTGEAFF
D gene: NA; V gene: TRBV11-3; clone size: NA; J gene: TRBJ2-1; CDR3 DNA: TGTGCCAGCAGCTTAGATAGGGCGACAGTTCTCAATGAGCAGTTCTTC; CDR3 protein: CASSLDRATVLNEQFF
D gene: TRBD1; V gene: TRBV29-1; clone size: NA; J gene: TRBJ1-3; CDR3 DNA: TGCAGCGTTGAAGGGGCACCTGTGGGGACAGCGCTCTCTGGAAACACCATATATTTT; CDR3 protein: CSVEGAPVGTALSGNTIYF
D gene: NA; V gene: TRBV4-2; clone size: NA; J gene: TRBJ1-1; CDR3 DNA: TGTGCCAGCAGCCAAGCCGCGGGGGAGGAAGATACTGAAGCTTTCTTT; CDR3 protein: CASSQAAGEEDTEAFF
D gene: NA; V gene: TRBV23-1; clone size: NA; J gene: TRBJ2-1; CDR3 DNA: TGCGCCAGCAGTCATTGCAGGGGCCACACCAATTCCTACTCCTACAATGAGCAGTTCTTC; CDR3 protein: CASSHCRGHTNSYSYNEQFF
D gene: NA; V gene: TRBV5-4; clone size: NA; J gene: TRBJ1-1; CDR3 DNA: TGTGCCAGCCGGCAGGGGCCGAACACTGAAGCTTTCTTT; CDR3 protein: CASRQGPNTEAFF
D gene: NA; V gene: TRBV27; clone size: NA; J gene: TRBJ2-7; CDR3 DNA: TGTGCCAGCAGCTTGTCGGGACTCGGTTTCTACGAGCAGTACTTC; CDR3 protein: CASSLSGLGFYEQYF
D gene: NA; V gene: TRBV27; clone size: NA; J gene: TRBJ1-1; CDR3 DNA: TGTGCCAGCAGTTTAACCGGAGGAATGACTGAAGCTTTCTTT; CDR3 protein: CASSLTGGMTEAFF